The 2 T cell receptor beta chains below all came from one sample that was sequenced in a study of cytomegalovirus exposure and HLA in healthy donors. Primers for the PCR totalled 60 Vbeta and 13 Jbeta. Clones were sequenced by immunoSEQ multiplex PCR, and TCRdb holds only the in-frame ones, with some missing. Of 100,000 or so clones listed, 75% to 90% are singletons. Sequencing was done on a sample of PBMCs. The receptors derive from a man aged 30-40 years in good health and CMV-seronegative.

This clone was observed a handful of times. The genes are TRBV10-3 and TRBJ2-6; 8 nucleotides align to TRBD1. The germline V gene has CDR1 ENHRY and CDR2 SYGVKD. Losses at the gene ends were 6 bases for V and 2 bases for J; bases not matched to a gene: 12. The CDR3 runs to 18 residues. Here the CDR3 reads CAISKNSGTGAGANVLTF. The DNA for the CDR3 is TGTGCCATCAGCAAAAATTCCGGGACAGGTGCTGGGGCCAACGTCCTGACTTTC.

V is TRBV6-5 and J is TRBJ1-3; a weak D match, TRBD1 (5 bases). This CDR3 comprises 15 residues. Trimming took off 0 bases at V and 2 bases at J, with 8 bases between the two ends. Looked up from germline, CDR1 is MNHEY and CDR2 is SVGAGI. The CDR3 nucleotides read TGTGCCAGCAGTTACTCACCCAGGGCTGGAAACACCATATATTTT. This sequence encodes CASSYSPRAGNTIYF.